Below are 15 T cell receptor beta chains sequenced from a single sample in a study of T cells after yellow fever vaccination. TCRdb ran MiXCR on the 5' RACE reads and lists one entry per CDR3 protein. The data contain hundreds of thousands of distinct CDR3 sequences, around 10% of them singletons. This specimen was PBMCs, taken on the day of the first yellow fever vaccination. All receptors come from a man younger than 35 who received the YFV17D yellow fever vaccine.

J is TRBJ2-7 and V is TRBV5-6, with unresolved D. CDR1 is SGHDT, CDR2 YYEEEE, per germline. V was shortened by 0 bases and J by 5 bases, with 9 bases between the two germline ends. This CDR3 is 13 amino acids long. The CDR3 DNA reads TGTGCCAGCAGCTTGGCTGACTCTCACGAGCAGTACTTC. It specifies CASSLADSHEQYF.

Ten or more counts support this clonotype. The chain has TRBV5-1 and TRBJ2-2; 12 bases align to TRBD2. V shed 4 bases and J 4 bases; nucleotides not matched to a gene: 14. CDR1 and CDR2 from the germline V gene are SGHRS and YFSETQ. The CDR3 has 19 residues. The CDR3 loop is CASSPETSGGLISTGELFF. As DNA, the CDR3 is TGCGCCAGCAGCCCGGAGACTAGCGGGGGACTAATCAGCACCGGGGAGCTGTTTTTT.

The sample holds a few counts of this clonotype. The gene calls are TRBV7-2 and TRBJ2-5, with TRBD2 matching over 8 bases. The CDR3 has 17 amino acids. Trimming took 1 base from V and 4 from J; bases not matched to a gene: 11. Germline CDR1 and CDR2: SGHTA and FQGNSA. CDR3 in amino acids: CASSLGAGTSLGETQYF. CDR3 sequence (DNA): TGTGCCAGCAGCTTAGGCGCCGGGACTAGTCTGGGAGAGACCCAGTACTTC.

This clonotype has only a few counts. The chain joins TRBV3-1 to TRBJ2-5, with TRBD2 identical over 9 bases. Germline trimming cut 2 bases from V and 2 bases from J; bases unmatched to any gene: 6. CDR3 length: 16 amino acids. Germline CDR1 is LGHDT and CDR2 is YNNKEL (reference sequence). The CDR3 DNA follows: TGTGCCAGCAGCCAATTAGCGGGGGACCCTCAAGAGACCCAGTACTTC. The encoded protein is CASSQLAGDPQETQYF.

As regards this clonotype: A read error may explain this, as a much larger clone is one base away. The rearrangement joins TRBV9 to TRBJ2-5; 8 nucleotides match TRBD1. V was clipped by 3 bases and J by 1 base; unmatched bases: 5. This CDR3 has 15 residues. The germline gives CDR1 SGDLS, CDR2 YYNGEE. This CDR3 is CASSDRQGTQETQYF. DNA for the CDR3: TGTGCCAGCAGCGACCGACAGGGGACCCAAGAGACCCAGTACTTC.

This clonotype has a handful of counts. The chain joins TRBV6-5 to TRBJ1-2; D perhaps matches TRBD1 (6 bases). Germline CDR1 reads MNHEY; CDR2 reads SVGAGI. The CDR3 sequence is 14 residues long. The V gene lost 6 bases and the J gene lost 4 bases, with 15 bases spanning the gap. CDR3 sequence reads: CASSYDRTLYGYTF. The CDR3 bases are TGTGCCAGCAGCTATGACAGGACCCTCTATGGCTACACCTTC.

Many counts were recorded for this clonotype. This chain's CDR3 is CASSYIGNLDQPQHF. DNA of the CDR3: TGTGCCAGCAGTTACATAGGGAATCTGGATCAGCCCCAGCATTTT. The chain recombines TRBV6-5 with TRBJ1-5; D not certain. The germline V gene encodes CDR1 MNHEY and CDR2 SVGAGI. CDR3 size: 15 residues. V lost 2 bases to trimming and J lost 5 bases, with 13 bases between them.

CDR3 protein: CSATVAGGGTQYF. The CDR3 DNA is TGCAGTGCTACGGTAGCGGGGGGAGGTACGCAGTATTTT. The chain is built from TRBV20-1 and TRBJ2-3, with 10 bases lining up with TRBD2. The germline V gene encodes CDR1 DFQATT and CDR2 SNEGSKA (reference sequence). V dropped 4 bases and J dropped 8; count of bases not matched to a gene: 6. The CDR3 extends over 13 amino acids.

J is TRBJ2-2 and V is TRBV4-1; TRBD1 aligns across 10 bases. The CDR3 extends over 17 amino acids. Germline V lookup: CDR1 MGHRA, CDR2 YSYEKL. J was trimmed by 5 bases and V by 3 bases; bases with no gene match: 9. The CDR3 coding sequence is TGCGCCAGCAGCCAGGGGACAGGGGCCTTGGCTACCGGGGAGCTGTTTTTT. As protein: CASSQGTGALATGELFF.

This clonotype appeared a few times. The chain recombines TRBV7-9 with TRBJ2-4; no firm D call. Between the trimmed V and J ends, which lost 5 bases and 8 bases, there was a span of 10 bases. This CDR3 spans 12 amino acids. CDR1 and CDR2 (germline): SEHNR, FQNEAQ (reference sequence). In nucleotides, the CDR3 is TGTGCCAGCAGCAAGAGCTCGGACATTCAGTACTTC. The encoded protein is CASSKSSDIQYF.

The rearrangement uses TRBV7-9 and TRBJ1-2; 7 nucleotides line up with TRBD1. V was pared by 5 bases and J by 8 bases, with 14 bases of the junction left unmatched. Germline lookup yields CDR1 SEHNR and CDR2 FQNEAQ (reference sequence). This CDR3 spans 15 amino acids. CDR3 protein: CASSIRDSPLKGYTF. In DNA form, the CDR3 reads TGTGCCAGCAGCATACGGGACAGCCCACTAAAAGGCTACACCTTC. Combining the CDR3 with reference TRBV7-9 and TRBJ1-2 gives the whole variable domain DTGVSQNPRHKITKRGQNVTFRCDPISEHNRLYWYRQTLGQGPEFLTYFQNEAQLEKSRLLSDRFSAERPKGSFSTLEIQRTEQGDSAMYLCASSIRDSPLKGYTFGSGTRLTVV.

The genes are TRBV5-1 and TRBJ2-2; maybe TRBD1 (6 bases). This CDR3 has 16 residues. Germline loops: CDR1 SGHRS, CDR2 YFSETQ. Trimming removed 0 bases at V and 5 bases at J, with 14 bases between. CDR3 sequence reads: CASSLEVRGLTGELFF. CDR3 nucleotide sequence: TGCGCCAGCAGCTTGGAGGTCAGGGGCCTGACCGGGGAGCTGTTTTTT.

This clonotype has at least ten counts. The V gene is TRBV6-5, the J gene TRBJ2-3; unclear D gene. Germline CDR1 is MNHEY and CDR2 is SVGAGI. The CDR3 spans 15 residues. V was cut by 0 bases and J by 1 base, with 8 bases left in between. The CDR3 DNA reads as TGTGCCAGCAGTTACTCGTTGGGCCGCACAGATACGCAGTATTTT. Translated: CASSYSLGRTDTQYF.

Notes on this clonotype: The junction differs from germline at one of its ends, possibly a read error. The chain is built from TRBV18 and TRBJ1-6; perhaps TRBD1 as D (5 bases). CDR1 is KGHSH and CDR2 is LQKENI in the germline V gene. The CDR3 is made up of 15 amino acids. The CDR3 here is CASSPLGGGNSPLHF. The DNA for the CDR3 is TGTGCTAGCTCACCGCTCGGGGGTGGCAATTCACCCCTCCACTTT. The complete variable domain, with remaining parts taken from reference TRBV18 and TRBJ1-6, reads NAGVMQNPRHLVRRRGQEARLRCSPMKGHSHVYWYRQLPEEGLKFMVYLQKENIIDESGMPKERFSAEFPKEGPSILRIQQVVRGDSAAYFCASSPLGGGNSPLHFGNGTRLTVT.

The rearrangement links TRBV20-1 to TRBJ2-5; D is unresolved. V was shortened by 5 bases and J by 2 bases, with 6 bases between the two germline ends. The CDR3 is made up of 11 amino acids. Germline assignment: CDR1 DFQATT and CDR2 SNEGSKA (reference sequence). For the CDR3, the DNA is TGCAGTGCTGACTTTCAAGAGACCCAGTACTTC. This encodes CSADFQETQYF.